This TCR beta chain was profiled in a study of response to subunit inactivated influenza vaccine. A single record per CDR3 protein comes from TCRdb applying MiXCR to the RT-PCR reads. The data contain hundreds of thousands of distinct CDR3 sequences, approximately 14% of them singletons. CDR3 length: 11 residues. The ends were cut back, 3 bases at V and 15 bases at J, with 9 bases in the middle. The table lists this clonotype with many counts. Its antigen is currently unknown. Overall study results and limits: Authors suggested each seasonal flu vaccination may recruit only limited numbers of new T cells.

This clonotype was obtained from a man aged 45-65 years who received an inactivated influenza vaccine. The rearrangement joins TRBV12-3 or TRBV12-4 to TRBJ1-6, with a weak D call TRBD1 (5 bases). The source was PBMCs from blood, collected 14 to 15 days before vaccination. The CDR3 spells CASSLRGHLHF. The CDR3 DNA sequence: TGTGCCAGCAGTTTGAGGGGCCACCTCCACTTT.